This entry lists 22 T cell receptor beta chains sequenced from one sample in a study of shared T cell receptors in the human thymus. The assay was immunoSEQ multiplex PCR, and TCRdb's table has in-frame clones only and misses some. The sample consists of hundreds of thousands of clones, more than 75% of them appearing once. This same sample was also part of a study on human thymus T cells.

Input material: thymocytes. Source of these receptors: a boy in the first two years of life with a congenital heart defect.

The CDR3 reads CASSAPQGSRNTEAFF. In DNA form, the CDR3 reads TGTGCCAGCAGCGCACCACAGGGAAGTAGGAACACTGAAGCTTTCTTT. The genes are TRBV9 and TRBJ1-1; the D gene is possibly TRBD1 (6 bases). V shed 3 bases and J shed 1 base, with 16 bases lying between them. The CDR3 has 16 residues. Germline loops: CDR1 SGDLS, CDR2 YYNGEE.

This clone has just one count. This chain links TRBV12-5 with TRBJ2-1; 8 nucleotides align to TRBD2. Germline V gives CDR1 LGHNT, CDR2 FRNRAP. The V gene end was trimmed by 11 bases and the J gene end by 5 bases; junction bases not matched to a gene: 8. This CDR3 has 13 amino acids. CDR3 amino acids: CAGLAGLHNEQFF. CDR3 bases: TGTGCTGGTCTAGCGGGCCTCCACAATGAGCAGTTCTTC.

The chain couples TRBV7-9 to TRBJ1-5; D may be TRBD1 (5 bases). Per the germline V gene, CDR1 is SEHNR and CDR2 is FQNEAQ (reference sequence). The CDR3 contains 17 residues. The V gene lost 0 bases and the J gene lost 3 bases, with 15 bases spanning the gap. The CDR3 reads CASSLAGLGPNNQPQHF. The CDR3 bases are TGTGCCAGCAGCTTAGCGGGGCTAGGGCCAAACAATCAGCCCCAGCATTTT.

The chain couples TRBV10-3 to TRBJ2-3; 10 bases fit TRBD2. Germline values: CDR1 ENHRY, CDR2 SYGVKD. V gave up 8 bases and J gave up 1 base; unmatched junction bases: 0. This CDR3 is built from 13 residues. CDR3 region: CAIGTSGTDTQYF. The DNA for the CDR3 is TGTGCCATCGGGACTAGCGGCACAGATACGCAGTATTTT.

This chain uses TRBV6-5 with TRBJ2-7, with 13 bases aligning to TRBD2. J gave up 5 bases and V 2 bases, and 3 bases lay outside the gene matches. The CDR3 runs to 15 residues. Per germline, CDR1 MNHEY and CDR2 SVGAGI. The CDR3 nucleotides read TGTGCCAGCAGTTACCGGACTAGCGGGAGTAACGAGCAGTACTTC. Translation: CASSYRTSGSNEQYF.

The J gene is TRBJ1-4, the V gene TRBV28; 11 bases agree with TRBD1. Germline CDR1 is MDHEN and CDR2 is SYDVKM. V dropped 0 bases and J dropped 7; count of bases not matched to a gene: 7. The CDR3 is made up of 17 amino acids. The CDR3 DNA sequence: TGTGCCAGCAGTTTATGCATAAGGGGACAGGGGGTTGAAAAACTGTTTTTT. Residues: CASSLCIRGQGVEKLFF.

This clone was detected only once. The rearrangement links TRBV7-9 to TRBJ2-2; D may be TRBD1 (5 bases). This CDR3 is built from 15 residues. With 5 bases removed from V and 6 bases from J, the gap between germline ends came to 16 bases. Germline V lookup: CDR1 SEHNR, CDR2 FQNEAQ (reference sequence). CDR3 amino acids: CASSHPPGWSGELFF. The CDR3 DNA follows: TGTGCCAGCAGCCATCCGCCAGGGTGGTCCGGGGAGCTGTTTTTT.

The chain links TRBV30 to TRBJ1-2, with D unclear. With 0 bases removed from V and 5 bases from J, the gap between germline ends came to 16 bases. The length of the CDR3 is 15 residues. Germline values: CDR1 GTSNPN, CDR2 SVGIG (reference sequence). CDR3: CAWSVSPPSVYGYTF. The CDR3 region has the DNA TGTGCCTGGAGTGTTAGCCCCCCCTCAGTTTATGGCTACACCTTC.

This clone was observed once. The chain is built from TRBV27 and TRBJ2-4; TRBD2 aligns across 7 bases. V lost 5 bases and J lost 9; bases outside the gene matches: 16. This CDR3 comprises 16 residues. The germline gives CDR1 MNHEY, CDR2 SMNVEV (reference sequence). Here the CDR3 reads CASSASRGGPPGIQYF. In DNA form, the CDR3 reads TGTGCCAGCAGTGCCTCTAGGGGAGGGCCACCAGGCATTCAGTACTTC.

The rearrangement uses TRBV11-2 and TRBJ2-1; D is perhaps TRBD2 (5 bases). The CDR3 is 18 amino acids. Germline-derived CDR1 and CDR2 are SGHAT and FQNNGV. V lost 2 bases and J 4 bases, leaving 21 bases between the germline ends. The CDR3 region has the DNA TGTGCCAGCAGCTTAACCCATCTACTAGGATCCCAATACAATGAGCAGTTCTTC. Encoded protein: CASSLTHLLGSQYNEQFF.

This chain uses TRBV5-6 with TRBJ2-7; TRBD1 aligns across 7 bases. The J segment lost 5 bases and the V segment lost 0 bases, leaving 20 bases of the junction unmatched. The CDR3 has 19 residues. Per germline, CDR1 SGHDT and CDR2 YYEEEE. The CDR3 is CASSLGASRTGNIRDEQYF. The CDR3 DNA reads as TGTGCCAGCAGCTTGGGCGCGTCCCGGACAGGCAACATACGGGACGAGCAGTACTTC.

V gene TRBV2 combines with J gene TRBJ2-5; 12 bases match TRBD2. J lost 5 bases, V lost 6 bases, and 10 bases had no gene match. CDR1 is SNHLY, CDR2 FYNNEI, per germline. The CDR3 has 16 amino acids. The CDR3 reads CASRGRLAGEGETQYF. Written as DNA, the CDR3 is TGTGCCAGCAGGGGGAGACTAGCGGGAGAGGGGGAGACCCAGTACTTC.

J is TRBJ1-4 and V is TRBV28; D is undetermined. Trimming took off 3 bases at V and 7 bases at J, with 9 bases between the two ends. Germline loops: CDR1 MDHEN, CDR2 SYDVKM. CDR3 length: 13 amino acids. The CDR3 DNA sequence: TGTGCCAGCAGTTTTGGGGAGAGTGAAAAACTGTTTTTT. Translation gives CASSFGESEKLFF.

This clone was counted only a few times. The CDR3 region is CASSFSRYGYTF. Here the CDR3 DNA reads TGTGCCAGCAGTTTTTCCCGCTATGGCTACACCTTC. V and J are TRBV28 and TRBJ1-2; D is unresolved. Germline V gene sequence: CDR1 MDHEN, CDR2 SYDVKM. CDR3 length: 12 residues. Trimming stripped 3 bases from V and 4 bases from J, with 6 bases between.

The chain couples TRBV18 to TRBJ2-4, with D perhaps matching TRBD2 (5 bases). The CDR3 has 14 residues. Germline CDR1 reads KGHSH; CDR2 reads LQKENI. Trimming shortened V by 3 bases and J by 7 bases, and 13 bases separated the two germline ends. In DNA form, the CDR3 reads TGTGCCAGCTCACCGGAGCACGCGGGTAACATTCAGTACTTC. It codes for CASSPEHAGNIQYF. The variable domain in full, with the rest retrieved from reference TRBV18 and TRBJ2-4, is NAGVMQNPRHLVRRRGQEARLRCSPMKGHSHVYWYRQLPEEGLKFMVYLQKENIIDESGMPKERFSAEFPKEGPSILRIQQVVRGDSAAYFCASSPEHAGNIQYFGAGTRLSVL.

The rearrangement uses TRBV4-3 and TRBJ2-3; tentative D call: TRBD2 (6 bases). Germline CDR1 is LGHNA and CDR2 is YSLEER. This CDR3 comprises 15 residues. V was clipped by 6 bases and J by 2 bases, with 15 bases between them. The CDR3 loop reads CASSLRRAFTDTQYF. The DNA for the CDR3 is TGCGCCAGCAGTCTCAGGAGGGCCTTCACAGATACGCAGTATTTT.

V gene TRBV9 combines with J gene TRBJ1-2; 7 nucleotides align to TRBD1. Germline assignment: CDR1 SGDLS and CDR2 YYNGEE. J gave up 3 bases and V 1 base, and 6 bases lay outside the gene matches. The CDR3 loop spans 15 amino acids. The CDR3 region has the DNA TGTGCCAGCAGCGTAAGGGACAGCAGGGACTATGGCTACACCTTC. Its translation: CASSVRDSRDYGYTF.

This CDR3 reads CASSQWDRGTFSGNTIYF. The CDR3 coding sequence is TGCGCCAGCAGCCAGTGGGACAGGGGGACCTTCTCTGGAAACACCATATATTTT. J is TRBJ1-3 and V is TRBV4-1; 11 bases line up with TRBD1. The CDR3 is 18 residues long. The V and J ends lost 3 bases and 0 bases, in that order; junction bases with no gene match: 7. Germline CDR1 MGHRA, CDR2 YSYEKL.

The chain links TRBV4-3 to TRBJ2-7; 10 bases agree with TRBD1. The V gene end was trimmed by 1 base and the J gene end by 2 bases; junction bases not matched to a gene: 17. Germline loops: CDR1 LGHNA, CDR2 YSLEER. The CDR3 runs to 20 residues. CDR3 DNA sequence: TGCGCCAGCAGCCAAGTCCCGACAGGGGGCGCCGGCCCAAATCCCTACGAGCAGTACTTC. It translates to CASSQVPTGGAGPNPYEQYF.

This chain uses TRBV7-9 with TRBJ1-2; 10 bases align to TRBD1. Germline CDR1 is SEHNR and CDR2 is FQNEAQ (reference sequence). This CDR3 contains 17 residues. Trimming took 5 bases from V and 6 from J; bases not matched to a gene: 15. CDR3 in amino acids: CASSPNARQGAKDGYTF. As DNA, the CDR3 is TGTGCCAGCAGCCCCAACGCTCGACAGGGGGCGAAGGATGGCTACACCTTC.

The V call is TRBV7-7, the J call TRBJ2-5; 13 nucleotides match TRBD2. Looked up from germline, CDR1 is SSHAT and CDR2 is FNYEAQ (reference sequence). The V and J ends lost 1 base and 1 base, in that order; junction bases with no gene match: 3. CDR3 length: 17 amino acids. CDR3 residues: CASSLGLAGGVQETQYF. The CDR3 coding sequence is TGTGCCAGCAGCTTAGGACTAGCGGGAGGTGTCCAAGAGACCCAGTACTTC.

The V call is TRBV14, the J call TRBJ2-7; 12 bases agree with TRBD2. V dropped 4 bases and J dropped 7; count of bases not matched to a gene: 8. Germline V gene data show CDR1 as SGHDN and CDR2 as FVKESK. The CDR3 spans 15 residues. The CDR3 nucleotides are TGTGCCAGCAGCCTCCTAGCGGGAGGGCCAGAAGAGCAGTACTTC. It specifies CASSLLAGGPEEQYF. The entire variable domain, with the rest obtained from reference TRBV14 and TRBJ2-7, is as follows: EAGVTQFPSHSVIEKGQTVTLRCDPISGHDNLYWYRRVMGKEIKFLLHFVKESKQDESGMPNNRFLAERTGGTYSTLKVQPAELEDSGVYFCASSLLAGGPEEQYFGPGTRLTVT.